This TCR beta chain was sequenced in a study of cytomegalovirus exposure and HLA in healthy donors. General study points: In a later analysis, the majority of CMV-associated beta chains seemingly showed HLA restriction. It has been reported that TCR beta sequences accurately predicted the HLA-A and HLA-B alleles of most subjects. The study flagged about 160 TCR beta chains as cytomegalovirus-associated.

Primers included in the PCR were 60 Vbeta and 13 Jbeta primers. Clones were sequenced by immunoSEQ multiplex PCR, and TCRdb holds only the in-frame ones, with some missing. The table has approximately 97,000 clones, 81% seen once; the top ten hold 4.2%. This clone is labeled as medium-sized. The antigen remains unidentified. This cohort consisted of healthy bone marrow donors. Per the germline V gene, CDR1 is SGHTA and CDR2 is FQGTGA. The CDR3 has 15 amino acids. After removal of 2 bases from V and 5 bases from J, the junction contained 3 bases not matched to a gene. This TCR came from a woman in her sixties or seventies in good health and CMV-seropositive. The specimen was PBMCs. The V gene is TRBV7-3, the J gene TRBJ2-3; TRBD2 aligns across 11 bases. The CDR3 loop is CASSLVAGGIDTQYF. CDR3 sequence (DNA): TGTGCCAGCAGCTTAGTAGCGGGAGGGATAGATACGCAGTATTTT.